The following is a T cell receptor (beta chain) sequence with its context. What it binds is unknown. The data stem from a study of cytomegalovirus exposure and HLA in healthy donors. About the research overall: Roughly 92 million unique TCRs, all from HLA-typed donors, were included in an early release of the data.

CDR3 size: 20 residues. In germline, CDR1 is MDHEN, CDR2 SYDVKM. V shed 3 bases and J 1 base; nucleotides not matched to a gene: 18. The PCR made use of 60 Vbeta and 13 Jbeta primers. The assay was immunoSEQ multiplex PCR, and TCRdb's table has in-frame clones only and misses some. The sample has approximately 160,000 clones; about 79% are singletons. Study-wide results and caveats: The authors assumed roughly uniform sequencing depth across donors for presence/absence analyses. CMV serostatus alone was available as immune exposure information. The study reported that TCR beta sequences accurately predicted HLA-A and HLA-B alleles in most subjects.

J is TRBJ2-3 and V is TRBV28; 8 nucleotides align to TRBD2. The source of this sequence is a female donor in good health and CMV-seronegative. What was sequenced was PBMCs. CDR3 bases: TGTGCCAGCAGTTTCCCCCCTAGCGGGTTTCATGTGTGGGGCACAGATACGCAGTATTTT. Its translation: CASSFPPSGFHVWGTDTQYF.